The T cell receptor beta chain described here comes from a study of CD4+ T cells in melanoma. Overall study findings and caveats: CD8+ T cell, macrophage and B cell function reportedly correlated with neoantigen-specific CD4+ T cells. Reportedly, melanoma neoantigen-specific CD4+ T cells showed varied differentiation states.

This table comes from immunoSEQ multiplex PCR, and its TCRdb copy is limited to in-frame clones, with some not included. The sample carries about 140,000 clones, 92% recorded once. Germline-derived CDR1 and CDR2 are SGHDT and YYEEEE. Trimming removed 4 bases from V and 7 bases from J; junction bases left unmatched: 8. The CDR3 covers 15 residues. This clone was counted once. What it binds is not known. This chain uses TRBV5-6 with TRBJ1-6; TRBD1 agrees at 7 bases. The source of this sequence is a human donor with melanoma. CDR3 protein: CASSRGTAVNSPLHF. The CDR3 nucleotides are TGTGCCAGCAGCCGGGGGACAGCAGTAAATTCACCCCTCCACTTT. Looking up the rest from reference TRBV5-6 and TRBJ1-6 gives the full variable domain: DAGVTQSPTHLIKTRGQQVTLRCSPKSGHDTVSWYQQALGQGPQFIFQYYEEEERQRGNFPDRFSGHQFPNYSSELNVNALLLGDSALYLCASSRGTAVNSPLHFGNGTRLTVT.